One and the same sample provided the 4 T cell receptor beta chains below, sequenced in a study of shared clonotypes between healthy human individuals. Assay: immunoSEQ multiplex PCR; the TCRdb copy retains only in-frame clones and omits some. The sample contains nearly 750,000 clones, 72% of which appear only once. Sequenced sample: memory CD4+ T cells sorted from blood. Subset defined: CD45RA-negative fraction. These receptors came from a woman aged 25 to 39 in good health.

The genes are TRBV11-2 and TRBJ2-1; TRBD1 matches at 7 bases. The CDR3 contains 16 residues. CDR1 and CDR2 from the germline V gene are SGHAT and FQNNGV. The V gene end was trimmed by 6 bases and the J gene end by 0 bases; junction bases not matched to a gene: 8. The CDR3 is CASSQQGTSSYNEQFF. The CDR3 DNA reads as TGTGCCAGCAGTCAACAGGGGACCTCCTCCTACAATGAGCAGTTCTTC. The full variable domain, rest sourced from reference TRBV11-2 and TRBJ2-1, is EAGVAQSPRYKIIEKRQSVAFWCNPISGHATLYWYQQILGQGPKLLIQFQNNGVVDDSQLPKDRFSAERLKGVDSTLKIQPAKLEDSAVYLCASSQQGTSSYNEQFFGPGTRLTVL.

This chain joins TRBV2 and TRBJ1-4; D ambiguous. Germline V CDR1 and CDR2: SNHLY, FYNNEI. The CDR3 runs to 13 residues. With 2 bases removed from V and 8 bases from J, the gap between germline ends came to 9 bases. CDR3 in amino acids: CASSERQIEKLFF. CDR3 coding DNA: TGTGCCAGCAGTGAAAGGCAGATCGAAAAACTGTTTTTT.

This clone was detected only a few times. This chain connects TRBV6-7 to TRBJ2-7; TRBD2 might be the D (6 bases). TRBV6-7 belongs to the ORF category, with a function that is uncertain. V gave up 0 bases and J gave up 0 bases, with 21 bases separating them. There are 19 residues in the CDR3. In nucleotides, the CDR3 is TGTGCCAGCAGTTACTCGATAAGCAGGCGGGAACCAAACTCCTACGAGCAGTACTTC. Translating it yields CASSYSISRREPNSYEQYF.

The chain couples TRBV6-1 to TRBJ2-3; the D gene could be TRBD1 or TRBD2 (5 bases each). In germline, CDR1 is MNHNS, CDR2 SASEGT. The CDR3 is 14 residues long. V was cut by 4 bases and J by 5 bases, with 13 bases left in between. This chain's CDR3 is CASSARWDGDTQYF. The CDR3 region has the DNA TGTGCCAGCAGTGCCCGATGGGACGGAGATACGCAGTATTTT.